These 13 T cell receptor beta chains were sequenced from one sample in a study of T cells in Graves' hyperthyroidism and ophthalmopathy. From RNA transcripts, TCR beta CDR3 regions were amplified. First-round RT-PCR of the TCR CDR3 relied on the HTBI primer set. TCRdb re-derived calls from the multiplex PCR reads in MiXCR, one entry per CDR3 protein. Among 350,000 or so distinct CDR3 sequences, about 18% were seen once, and the ten largest hold approximately 33%. Sample: blood. Receptor source: a woman aged 25 to 39 with Graves' hyperthyroidism that later progressed to Graves' ophthalmopathy.

The CDR3 DNA reads as TGTGCCAGCAAGGAGGGCGTCCAAGAGACCCAGTACTTC. Its protein product is CASKEGVQETQYF. The rearrangement uses TRBV12-3 or TRBV12-4 and TRBJ2-5, with D tentatively TRBD2 (6 bases). V dropped 7 bases and J dropped 1 base, with 10 bases sitting between them. The CDR3 is 13 amino acids.

This clonotype was counted at least ten times. V usage is TRBV29-1 and J usage is TRBJ1-2, with 7 nucleotides matching TRBD1. The CDR3 runs 13 residues. Per germline, CDR1 SQVTM and CDR2 ANQGSEA. J lost 5 bases, V lost 6 bases, and 9 bases had no gene match. The CDR3 sequence is CSVATGSLYGYTF. The CDR3 DNA reads as TGCAGCGTCGCGACAGGGAGCCTGTATGGCTACACCTTC.

This clonotype was seen a few times. CDR3 protein: CASSFWTGDRGYTF. Written as DNA, the CDR3 is TGTGCCAGTAGTTTCTGGACAGGGGATCGTGGCTACACCTTC. This rearrangement joins TRBV19 to TRBJ1-2; TRBD1 aligns across 9 bases. CDR3 length equals 14 residues. After removal of 5 bases from V and 7 bases from J, the junction contained 8 bases not matched to a gene. In germline, CDR1 is LNHDA, CDR2 SQIVND (reference sequence).

The J gene is TRBJ2-2, the V gene TRBV4-1; TRBD2 agrees at 12 bases. Germline CDR1 reads MGHRA; CDR2 reads YSYEKL. The CDR3 spans 17 residues. With V trimmed by 1 base and J by 5 bases, 5 bases remained unmatched. The CDR3 region has the DNA TGCGCCAGCAGCCAAGGACTAGCGGGAGTCTTTACCGGGGAGCTGTTTTTT. Protein: CASSQGLAGVFTGELFF.

There are many counts of this clonotype. This chain connects TRBV27 to TRBJ1-1, with TRBD1 matching over 7 bases. CDR1 and CDR2 from the germline V gene are MNHEY and SMNVEV (reference sequence). CDR3 size: 16 residues. After removal of 5 bases from V and 4 bases from J, the junction contained 13 bases not matched to a gene. The CDR3 spells CASSPRGGTGSTEAFF. DNA for the CDR3: TGTGCCAGCAGTCCACGAGGGGGCACGGGGTCCACTGAAGCTTTCTTT.

In this sample, this clonotype turned up many times. The V gene is TRBV6-1, the J gene TRBJ2-1, with D perhaps TRBD2 (6 bases). This CDR3 spans 15 amino acids. Germline V gene data show CDR1 as MNHNS and CDR2 as SASEGT. V was cut by 7 bases and J by 5 bases, with 18 bases left in between. CDR3 in DNA: TGTGCCAGCAAATGGGGGGACTTGAGCGACAATGAGCAGTTCTTC. Translation: CASKWGDLSDNEQFF.

J is TRBJ2-7 and V is TRBV28, with D unresolved. The length of the CDR3 is 14 residues. Germline V gives CDR1 MDHEN, CDR2 SYDVKM. V was clipped by 2 bases and J by 6 bases, with 14 bases between them. CDR3 protein: CASSLASTVGEQYF. The CDR3 DNA sequence: TGTGCCAGCAGTTTAGCATCGACCGTAGGCGAGCAGTACTTC.

This clonotype was observed at least ten times. The gene calls are TRBV10-2 and TRBJ2-7, with D possibly being TRBD2 (5 bases). This CDR3 is built from 17 residues. V lost 3 bases and J lost 6, with 24 bases in between. The germline gives CDR1 WSHSY, CDR2 SAAADI. The CDR3 reads CASSEISQGRRPSEQYF. As DNA, the CDR3 is TGCGCCAGCAGTGAAATCAGTCAAGGGAGACGTCCGTCCGAGCAGTACTTC.

This clonotype turned up a few times. This sequence joins TRBV5-1 and TRBJ2-5, with a possible D match to TRBD1 (5 bases). Between the trimmed V and J ends, which lost 0 bases and 5 bases, there was a span of 8 bases. CDR1 SGHRS and CDR2 YFSETQ come from the germline V gene. The CDR3 spans 13 residues. The DNA of the CDR3 is TGCGCCAGCAGCTTGGCAGGGATGGAGACCCAGTACTTC. It specifies CASSLAGMETQYF. The full variable domain, rest sourced from reference TRBV5-1 and TRBJ2-5, is KAGVTQTPRYLIKTRGQQVTLSCSPISGHRSVSWYQQTPGQGLQFLFEYFSETQRNKGNFPGRFSGRQFSNSRSEMNVSTLELGDSALYLCASSLAGMETQYFGPGTRLLVL.

The CDR3 region has the DNA TGCGCCAGCAGCCAACCCTGGGAGCACAAAAACTATGGCTACACCTTC. This translates into CASSQPWEHKNYGYTF. The chain uses TRBV4-1 and TRBJ1-2; no firm D call. The germline V and J ends were trimmed by 2 bases and 2 bases, with 15 bases remaining between them. The CDR3 covers 16 residues. Germline V gene lookup returns CDR1 MGHRA and CDR2 YSYEKL.

This clonotype was found a few times. V and J are TRBV30 and TRBJ2-2; TRBD2 matches 11 bases. The CDR3 has 15 amino acids. J lost 3 bases, V lost 2 bases, and 2 bases had no gene match. The germline V gene has CDR1 GTSNPN and CDR2 SVGIG (reference sequence). Here the CDR3 reads CAWSSGLADTGELFF. CDR3 sequence (DNA): TGTGCCTGGAGTTCGGGACTAGCGGACACCGGGGAGCTGTTTTTT.

In this sample, this clonotype turned up once. A clone one base away is much larger, so this may be a read error. V is TRBV19 and J is TRBJ2-7; D unresolved. V lost 2 bases to trimming and J lost 7 bases, with 12 bases between them. The CDR3 contains 13 residues. CDR1 is LNHDA, CDR2 SQIVND, per germline (reference sequence). CDR3 DNA: TGTGCCAGTAGTATACGAGTTTACAATGAGCAGTACTTC. Its protein is CASSIRVYNEQYF.

At least ten counts were recorded for this clonotype. The gene calls are TRBV10-3 and TRBJ2-7; no clear D. This CDR3 comprises 14 residues. Germline V gene lookup returns CDR1 ENHRY and CDR2 SYGVKD. The V end lost 7 bases, the J end lost 4 bases, and 17 bases lay between the germline ends. CDR3 region: CAITETKGRYEQYF. CDR3 DNA sequence: TGTGCCATCACCGAGACGAAGGGAAGGTACGAGCAGTACTTC.